The 5 T cell receptor beta chains in this list originate from one sample, sequenced in a study of shared clonotypes between healthy human individuals. Produced via immunoSEQ multiplex PCR; TCRdb's table is partial and in-frame only. The data show around 1 million clones, roughly 72% seen once. Material for sequencing was memory CD4+ T cells sorted from blood. Subset: CD45RA-negative fraction. Every receptor here comes from a man aged 18 to 30 in good health.

The chain couples TRBV5-1 to TRBJ2-5; 7 positions agree with TRBD1. This CDR3 is 11 amino acids long. Germline values: CDR1 SGHRS, CDR2 YFSETQ. With V trimmed by 5 bases and J by 5 bases, 0 bases remained unmatched. The CDR3 reads CASRTGETQYF. The CDR3 DNA reads TGCGCCAGCAGGACAGGGGAGACCCAGTACTTC.

V is TRBV11-2 and J is TRBJ2-1, with TRBD2 as a possible D gene (5 bases). CDR1 is SGHAT and CDR2 is FQNNGV in the germline V gene. This CDR3 has 15 amino acids. V lost 0 bases and J lost 9, with 15 bases in between. For the CDR3, the DNA is TGTGCCAGCAGCTTAGATACTAGAAGCAGAGGTGAGCAGTTCTTC. This gives the protein CASSLDTRSRGEQFF.

The chain joins TRBV7-6 to TRBJ1-2; 7 bases match TRBD1. The trim removed 5 bases at V and 4 bases at J, leaving 10 bases unmatched. The CDR3 runs 15 residues. Germline-derived CDR1 and CDR2 are SGHVS and FNYEAQ. The CDR3 nucleotides are TGTGCCAGCAGCGCCCGGACAGGCTTTTCCTATGGCTACACCTTC. Protein sequence: CASSARTGFSYGYTF.

This clone was seen many times. This chain joins TRBV5-8 and TRBJ2-1; D is unclear. The CDR3 sequence is 13 residues long. V lost 3 bases and J 3 bases, leaving 7 bases between the germline ends. Per the germline V gene, CDR1 is SGHTS and CDR2 is YDEGEE. CDR3 DNA: TGTGCCAGCAGCTCCGACCACTACAATGAGCAGTTCTTC. Translating it yields CASSSDHYNEQFF. Full variable domain (remainder filled in from reference TRBV5-8 and TRBJ2-1): EAGVTQSPTHLIKTRGQQATLRCSPISGHTSVYWYQQALGLGLQFLLWYDEGEERNRGNFPPRFSGRQFPNYSSELNVNALELEDSALYLCASSSDHYNEQFFGPGTRLTVL.

The V call is TRBV5-4, the J call TRBJ1-6; possibly TRBD1 for D (5 bases). The germline V gene encodes CDR1 SGHNT and CDR2 YYREEE (reference sequence). V was shortened by 4 bases and J by 7 bases, with 18 bases between the two germline ends. The CDR3 spans 16 residues. For the CDR3, the DNA is TGTGCCAGCAGCCGACCCCACGGGGGAGGGAATTCACCCCTCCACTTT. Its protein is CASSRPHGGGNSPLHF.